The 17 T cell receptor beta chains listed next were all sequenced from one sample in a study of CD8+ T cells in alopecia areata. cDNA prepared by RNA extraction and subsequent reverse transcription served as the template for sequencing. Some clones are missing from TCRdb's copy, which holds only in-frame ones; the method was immunoSEQ multiplex PCR. This sample yields over 150,000 clones, of which 56% are seen a single time; under 5% belongs to the top ten. Sequenced material: CD8+ T cells sorted from blood. The receptors here all came from a human donor in good health.

The table lists this clone with a few counts. The chain combines TRBV2 with TRBJ2-7; D is unclear. This CDR3 is 13 amino acids long. The V and J ends lost 6 bases and 0 bases respectively, with 9 bases between them. Germline V gene sequence: CDR1 SNHLY, CDR2 FYNNEI. The CDR3 DNA is TGTGCCAGCAGCTCCTTGGGCTCCTACGAGCAGTACTTC. Its protein is CASSSLGSYEQYF.

The rearrangement uses TRBV19 and TRBJ1-2, with a weak D call TRBD1 (5 bases). With 5 bases removed from V and 0 bases from J, the gap between germline ends came to 16 bases. The CDR3 has 16 amino acids. The germline gives CDR1 LNHDA, CDR2 SQIVND (reference sequence). CDR3: CASSPRTYRANYGYTF. The CDR3 DNA sequence: TGTGCCAGTAGTCCGCGGACATATCGTGCTAACTATGGCTACACCTTC.

The chain couples TRBV11-1 to TRBJ1-5, with unresolved D. The V and J ends lost 4 bases and 0 bases respectively, with 16 bases between them. This CDR3 is 17 amino acids long. The V gene's germline CDR1 is SGHAT and CDR2 FQDESV (reference sequence). DNA for the CDR3: TGTGCCAGCAGCTCCTACGATCGGGTATATAGCAATCAGCCCCAGCATTTT. Its translation is CASSSYDRVYSNQPQHF.

This chain uses TRBV6-1 with TRBJ1-1; unclear D gene. V lost 9 bases and J 1 base, leaving 12 bases between the germline ends. CDR3 length: 13 amino acids. The germline gives CDR1 MNHNS, CDR2 SASEGT. Written as DNA, the CDR3 is TGTGCCAGTGTCCCCCAAACGAACACTGAAGCTTTCTTT. Residues: CASVPQTNTEAFF.

This chain joins TRBV4-1 and TRBJ2-3, with D possibly matching TRBD2 (6 bases). The CDR3 spans 17 residues. CDR1 MGHRA and CDR2 YSYEKL come from the germline V gene. V was clipped by 2 bases and J by 5 bases, with 20 bases between them. CDR3 sequence (DNA): TGCGCCAGCAGCCAACTAGCAGCCGGGACTGAAAAAGATACGCAGTATTTT. This encodes CASSQLAAGTEKDTQYF.

The genes are TRBV30 and TRBJ2-5, with 8 bases that match TRBD2. The germline gives CDR1 GTSNPN, CDR2 SVGIG (reference sequence). This CDR3 is built from 15 residues. Trimming at V came to 0 bases and at J to 7 bases, leaving 10 bases not matched to a gene. CDR3 DNA sequence: TGTGCCTGGAGTGTACAAGCGGGGGCGGGCGCGACCCAGTACTTC. This codes for CAWSVQAGAGATQYF.

V and J are TRBV6-5 and TRBJ2-5, with 8 bases lining up with TRBD2. Germline V gene lookup returns CDR1 MNHEY and CDR2 SVGAGI. Losses at the gene ends were 4 bases for V and 4 bases for J; bases not matched to a gene: 8. The CDR3 runs to 15 residues. CDR3 residues: CASSFSGGLGETQYF. CDR3 DNA: TGTGCCAGCAGTTTCAGCGGGGGACTGGGAGAGACCCAGTACTTC.

This chain connects TRBV9 to TRBJ2-1; TRBD2 matches at 8 bases. Germline CDR1 SGDLS, CDR2 YYNGEE. This CDR3 is 15 amino acids long. Trimming removed 3 bases from V and 3 bases from J; junction bases left unmatched: 5. CDR3 in amino acids: CASSESGGYYNEQFF. In DNA, the CDR3 is TGTGCCAGCAGCGAAAGCGGGGGATACTACAATGAGCAGTTCTTC.

This CDR3 is CASSSSGGAFDEQFF. In DNA, the CDR3 is TGTGCCAGCTCGTCAAGCGGGGGGGCCTTCGATGAGCAGTTCTTC. The chain links TRBV7-9 to TRBJ2-1; the match to TRBD2 covers 10 bases. Trimming removed 8 bases from V and 8 bases from J; junction bases left unmatched: 12. Germline V gene lookup returns CDR1 SEHNR and CDR2 FQNEAQ (reference sequence). This CDR3 has 15 amino acids.

A single count supports this clone. The CDR3 loop is CASSLGHNSYEQYF. The CDR3, as DNA: TGTGCCAGCAGCTTGGGGCACAACTCCTACGAGCAGTACTTC. The chain employs TRBV5-6 and TRBJ2-7; D is ambiguous. Per germline, CDR1 SGHDT and CDR2 YYEEEE. The CDR3 is 14 amino acids. V was clipped by 0 bases and J by 0 bases, with 7 bases between them.

CDR3 in DNA: TGTGCCAGCAGCTCTACAGGGGTAGGCTATGGCTACACCTTC. The encoded protein is CASSSTGVGYGYTF. The chain employs TRBV6-4 and TRBJ1-2, with TRBD1 matching 7 bases. Germline values: CDR1 MRHNA, CDR2 SNTAGT. The CDR3 has 14 amino acids. Germline trimming cut 6 bases from V and 4 bases from J; bases unmatched to any gene: 8.

This chain links TRBV6-5 with TRBJ2-1, with D perhaps matching TRBD1 (5 bases). The V end was cut by 0 bases, the J end by 10 bases, with 10 bases between. From germline, CDR1 is MNHEY and CDR2 SVGAGI. This CDR3 contains 13 residues. CDR3 in DNA: TGTGCCAGCAGTTACTCGGGGCAGGGCGAGCAGTTCTTC. Translation gives CASSYSGQGEQFF.

This clone appeared a few times. The V gene is TRBV29-1, the J gene TRBJ2-1; D gene ambiguous. V lost 4 bases and J lost 5, with 9 bases in between. The CDR3 totals 12 residues. Germline values: CDR1 SQVTM, CDR2 ANQGSEA. The CDR3 DNA is TGCAGCGTTGCCCATCTCAACAATGAGCAGTTCTTC. It translates to CSVAHLNNEQFF.

The rearrangement links TRBV4-1 to TRBJ2-3; TRBD1 might be the D (5 bases). This CDR3 is built from 17 residues. Deletions cut 1 base from V and 4 bases from J, with 18 bases between. Looked up from germline, CDR1 is MGHRA and CDR2 is YSYEKL. For the CDR3, the DNA is TGCGCCAGCAGCCAAGCCTTCGGGTGGGGCCCCCCAGATACGCAGTATTTT. Its protein product is CASSQAFGWGPPDTQYF.

This clone was picked up a small number of times. The chain links TRBV29-1 to TRBJ2-5; TRBD2 aligns across 12 bases. Germline assignment: CDR1 SQVTM and CDR2 ANQGSEA. CDR3 length: 12 residues. V lost 7 bases and J lost 5; bases outside the gene matches: 2. The chain's CDR3 is CSGLAGGETQYF. The CDR3, as DNA: TGCAGCGGGCTAGCGGGGGGGGAGACCCAGTACTTC.

V usage is TRBV14 and J usage is TRBJ2-1; D is unresolved. The CDR3 length is 15 residues. V lost 0 bases and J lost 7, with 13 bases in between. Germline lookup yields CDR1 SGHDN and CDR2 FVKESK. This CDR3 is CASSQDWPLGNEQFF. As DNA, the CDR3 is TGTGCCAGCAGCCAAGATTGGCCCTTAGGGAATGAGCAGTTCTTC.

The rearrangement joins TRBV27 to TRBJ2-7; D gene uncertain. The CDR3 runs to 13 residues. The V and J ends lost 3 bases and 7 bases respectively, with 13 bases between them. Germline-derived CDR1 and CDR2 are MNHEY and SMNVEV (reference sequence). The CDR3 reads CASSLAPPREQYF. DNA of the CDR3: TGTGCCAGCAGTTTGGCCCCCCCGAGGGAGCAGTACTTC.